This TCR beta chain was sequenced during a study of blood T cell repertoires in COVID-19. How the authors handled the data: Amplifying reference gene primers gave estimates of nucleated cell counts. This table comes from immunoSEQ multiplex PCR, and its TCRdb copy is limited to in-frame clones, with some not included. V and J calls and clone size are as listed in that table; D and trimming were resolved from the DNA. The sample carries around 200,000 clones, about 84% recorded once. The CDR3 is 11 residues long. V was cut by 4 bases and J by 5 bases, with 8 bases left in between. In germline, CDR1 is SQVTM, CDR2 ANQGSEA.

The genes are TRBV29-1 and TRBJ2-5; D uncertain. This sequence originates from a man aged 35 to 55 with acute COVID-19. Sequences were obtained from PBMCs or T cells enriched from blood (not recorded which). The CDR3 here is CSVGFRETQYF. The CDR3 DNA reads as TGCAGCGTTGGATTTCGGGAGACCCAGTACTTC.